This T cell receptor (beta chain) was identified during a study of CD8 T cells in ankylosing spondylitis. The study's findings and limits: Blood from ankylosing spondylitis patients appeared to carry a characteristic roughly eight-variant TCR beta motif.

This clonotype was seen a few times. What it binds is not known. Via MiXCR, TCRdb re-called the 5' RACE reads, giving one row per CDR3 protein. The sample shows about 500,000 distinct CDR3 sequences, roughly an eighth of them seen only once. Germline CDR1 DFQATT, CDR2 SNEGSKA (reference sequence). This CDR3 has 14 residues. This TCR derives from a male donor with ankylosing spondylitis. The chain recombines TRBV20-1 with TRBJ1-5; 7 bases map to TRBD1. The specimen was blood, either unsorted or a sorted T cell fraction (not recorded which). CDR3 nucleotide sequence: TGCTCCTTTGATGGCAGGGCCCAGGGGGAGCCCCAGCATTTT. This encodes CSFDGRAQGEPQHF.